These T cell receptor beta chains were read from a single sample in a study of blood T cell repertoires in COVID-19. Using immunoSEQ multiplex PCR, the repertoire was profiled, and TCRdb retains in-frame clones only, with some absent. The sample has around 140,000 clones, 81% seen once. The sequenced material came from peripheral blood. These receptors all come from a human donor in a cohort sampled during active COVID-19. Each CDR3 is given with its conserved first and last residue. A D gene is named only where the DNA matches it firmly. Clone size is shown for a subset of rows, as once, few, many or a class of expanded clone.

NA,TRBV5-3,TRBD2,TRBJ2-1,TGTGCCAGAAGCTTGGAACGGGAGGGCGCCACCCGCAATGAGCAGTTCTTC,CARSLEREGATRNEQFF
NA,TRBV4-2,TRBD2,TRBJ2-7,TGTGCCAGCAGCCAAGATACTAGCGGGATGCCTTCCTACGAGCAGTACTTC,CASSQDTSGMPSYEQYF
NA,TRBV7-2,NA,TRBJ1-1,TGTGCCAGCAGCTTAGTGGGGACAATGAACACTGAAGCTTTCTTT,CASSLVGTMNTEAFF
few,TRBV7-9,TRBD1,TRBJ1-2,TGTGCCAGCAGCTCGACAGGGGCTGATGGCTACACCTTC,CASSSTGADGYTF
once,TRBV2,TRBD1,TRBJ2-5,TGTGCCGGTGTGACAGGGGATGAGGAGACCCAGTACTTC,CAGVTGDEETQYF
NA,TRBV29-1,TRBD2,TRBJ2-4,TGCAGCGTTGAAATCAGCGGGAGCGGAAACATTCAGTACTTC,CSVEISGSGNIQYF
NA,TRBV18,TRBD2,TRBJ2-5,TGTGCCAGCTCACCGGTTGCTACGGCTAGCGGTTTCCAAGAGACCCAGTACTTC,CASSPVATASGFQETQYF
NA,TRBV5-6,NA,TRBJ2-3,TGTGCCAGCAGCGCCAGGGGAAGGGGAGATACGCAGTATTTT,CASSARGRGDTQYF
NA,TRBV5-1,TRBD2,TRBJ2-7,TGCGCCAGCAGCGCAAGACTAGCGGGGGCCTACGAGCAGTACTTC,CASSARLAGAYEQYF
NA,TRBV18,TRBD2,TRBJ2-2,TGTGCCAGCTCACCGGGACTAGCGGGACCCGGGGAGCTGTTTTTT,CASSPGLAGPGELFF
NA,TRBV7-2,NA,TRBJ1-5,TGTGCCAGCAGCTTAGTCCCCGGACAGAACAGTCAGCCCCAGCATTTT,CASSLVPGQNSQPQHF
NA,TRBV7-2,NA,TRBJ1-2,TGTGCCAGCAGCTTGGGCAGGAACTATGGCTACACCTTC,CASSLGRNYGYTF
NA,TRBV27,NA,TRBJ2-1,TGTGCCACATCCCGGGGGACCTACAATGAGCAGTTCTTC,CATSRGTYNEQFF
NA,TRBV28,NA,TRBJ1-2,TGTGCCAGCAGTTCTACGGCAGGAACTAACTATGGCTACACCTTC,CASSSTAGTNYGYTF
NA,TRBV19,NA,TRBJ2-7,TGTGCCAGTAGTACAACAGCTGGGTACTCCTACGAGCAGTACTTC,CASSTTAGYSYEQYF
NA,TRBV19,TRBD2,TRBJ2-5,TGTGCCAGTAGTTTTCCGGGACTAGCGGGTGAGACCCAGTACTTC,CASSFPGLAGETQYF
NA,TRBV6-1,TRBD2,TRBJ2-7,TGTGCCAGCAGTGAAACTGCGGGAGCGATCACGGCCTTTTTATCCTACGAGCAGTACTTC,CASSETAGAITAFLSYEQYF
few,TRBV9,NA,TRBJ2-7,TGTGCCAGCAGCGTCCCTAGCGCGATCTCCTACGAGCAGTACTTC,CASSVPSAISYEQYF
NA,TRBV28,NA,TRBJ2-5,TGTGCCAGCAGTTTGGTGGGCTCTTGGCAGGGAGGAGAGACCCAGTACTTC,CASSLVGSWQGGETQYF
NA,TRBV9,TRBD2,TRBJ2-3,TGTGCCAGCAGACCTGGACTAGCGGGAACAGATACGCAGTATTTT,CASRPGLAGTDTQYF
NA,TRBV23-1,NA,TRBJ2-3,TGCGCCAGCACCGCTCCCCCCAGGCAGTATTTT,CASTAPPRQYF
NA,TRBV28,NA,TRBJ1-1,TGTGCCAGCAGCGAGGGAAACACTGAAGCTTTCTTT,CASSEGNTEAFF
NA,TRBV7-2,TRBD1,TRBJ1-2,TGTGCCAGCAGCTTAACGAGGGACAGGGGGCATAGGAATGGCTACACCTTC,CASSLTRDRGHRNGYTF
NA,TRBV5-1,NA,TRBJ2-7,TGCGCCAGCAGCCCGGGGACATTAAACTACGAGCAGTACTTC,CASSPGTLNYEQYF
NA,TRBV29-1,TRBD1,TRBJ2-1,TGCAGCTCTGCCGGAGGACAGGTCGCCTACAATGAGCAGTTCTTC,CSSAGGQVAYNEQFF
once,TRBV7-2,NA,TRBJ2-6,TGTGCCAGCAGCTTATTAATCTCTGGGGCCAACGTCCTGACTTTC,CASSLLISGANVLTF
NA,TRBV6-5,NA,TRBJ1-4,TGTGCCAGCAGTTACTCGAAAAAGGGGTCCAATGAAAAACTGTTTTTT,CASSYSKKGSNEKLFF
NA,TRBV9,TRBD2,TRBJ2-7,TGTGCCAGCAGCGTAGAACCCGGGACTAGCGGGAGTAACAACGAGCAGTACTTC,CASSVEPGTSGSNNEQYF
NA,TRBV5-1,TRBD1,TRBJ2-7,TGCGCCAGCGGAACCGGGACAGGGGACTACGAGCAGTACTTC,CASGTGTGDYEQYF
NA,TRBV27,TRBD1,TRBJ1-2,TGTGCCAGCAGTTATCACAGGGGGGGTAGGAACTATGGCTACACCTTC,CASSYHRGGRNYGYTF
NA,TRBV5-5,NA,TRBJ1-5,TGTGCCAGCAGCTTGTCTTTCAATCAGCCCCAGCATTTT,CASSLSFNQPQHF
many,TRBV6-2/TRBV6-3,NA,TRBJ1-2,TGTGCCAGCAGCCCTCTCGACAGGTCCTCCTATGGCTACACCTTC,CASSPLDRSSYGYTF
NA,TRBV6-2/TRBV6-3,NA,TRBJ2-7,TGTGCCAGCAGTTACCCTGTTGCCGGTTACTACGAGCAGTACTTC,CASSYPVAGYYEQYF
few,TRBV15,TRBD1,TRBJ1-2,TGTGCCACCAGTGGGGACAGGGGGCCCTCTAACTATGGCTACACCTTC,CATSGDRGPSNYGYTF
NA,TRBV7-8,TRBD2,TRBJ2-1,TGTGCCAGCAGGACTAGCGGGGCCTCTGTGGGATCCTACAATGAGCAGTTCTTC,CASRTSGASVGSYNEQFF
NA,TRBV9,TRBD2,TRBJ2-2,TGTGCCAGCAGCGTTAGCGGGACAAACACCGGGGAGCTGTTTTTT,CASSVSGTNTGELFF
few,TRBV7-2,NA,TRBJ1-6,TGTGCCAGCAGCTTAGCCCGGACTAATGACCCCCTCCACTTT,CASSLARTNDPLHF
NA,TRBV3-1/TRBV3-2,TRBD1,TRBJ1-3,TGTGCCAGCAGCCGATTACGGACAGGGGCGCACACCATATATTTT,CASSRLRTGAHTIYF
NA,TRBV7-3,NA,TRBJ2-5,TGTGCCAGCAGCTCAGGGATTCGAGAGACCCAGTACTTC,CASSSGIRETQYF
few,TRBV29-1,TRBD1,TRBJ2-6,TGCAGCGCCTACCTGACCGGGACAGCCTCTGGGGCCAACGTCCTGACTTTC,CSAYLTGTASGANVLTF
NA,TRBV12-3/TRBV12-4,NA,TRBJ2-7,TGTGCCAGCAGTTTTCCAGGCTACGAGCAGTACTTC,CASSFPGYEQYF
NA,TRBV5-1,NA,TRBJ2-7,TGCGCCAGCAGCTTGTACACCTCCTACGAGCAGTACTTC,CASSLYTSYEQYF
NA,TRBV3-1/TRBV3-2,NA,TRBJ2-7,TGTGCCAGCAGCCGGTCCGCTAGCGACCAGTACGAGCAGTACTTC,CASSRSASDQYEQYF
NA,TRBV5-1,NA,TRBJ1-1,TGCGCCAGCAGCTTGGTCGGGGTTTCGGACACTGAAGCTTTCTTT,CASSLVGVSDTEAFF
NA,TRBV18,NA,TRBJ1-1,TGTGCCAGCTCGGCAACCCGACAGCCGAACACTGAAGCTTTCTTT,CASSATRQPNTEAFF
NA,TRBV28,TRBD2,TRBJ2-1,TGTGCCAGGGCCGGGGGGACTAGCGGGGACAATGAGCAGTTCTTC,CARAGGTSGDNEQFF
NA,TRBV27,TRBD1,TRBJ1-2,TGTGCCAGCAGTTTAAGGGGGACAGGGAGTTACACCTTC,CASSLRGTGSYTF
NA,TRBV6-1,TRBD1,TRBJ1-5,TGTGCCAGCAGTGAATTCGGGACAGGGGTGTTTGCCAGCAATCAGCCCCAGCATTTT,CASSEFGTGVFASNQPQHF
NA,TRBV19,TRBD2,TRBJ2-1,TGTGCCAGTAGTCGTGGAGGGACTAGCAATTGGGAGCAGTTCTTC,CASSRGGTSNWEQFF
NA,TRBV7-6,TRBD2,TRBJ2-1,TGTGCCAGCAGCTCGGGACTAGCGGGAGTGAGTGAGCAGTTCTTC,CASSSGLAGVSEQFF
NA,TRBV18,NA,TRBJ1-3,TGTGCCAGCTCAACGTCCGGGACAACTGGAAACACCATATATTTT,CASSTSGTTGNTIYF
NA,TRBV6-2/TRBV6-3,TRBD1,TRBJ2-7,TGTGCCAGCAGTTACCCCAGACAGGGGGTCTACGAGCAGTACTTC,CASSYPRQGVYEQYF
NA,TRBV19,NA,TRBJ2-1,TGTGCCAGTAGTAGGGCCCGGGATCCCTACAATGAGCAGTTCTTC,CASSRARDPYNEQFF
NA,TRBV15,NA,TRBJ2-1,TGTGCCACCAGCAGAGATTTGGCTCAGGGAGCGGGTACCTACAATGAGCAGTTCTTC,CATSRDLAQGAGTYNEQFF